These 30 T cell receptor beta chains were sequenced from one sample in a study of regulatory T cells in long-lasting Graves disease. Time point in this sample: persistent/refractory GD, antithyroid drugs over 5 years with positive TRAb. After RNA was extracted from PBMCs, the TCR library was made from it. CDR3-region Arm-PCR and iRepertoire HTBI primers produced the TCR beta libraries. TCRdb fed the multiplex PCR reads into MiXCR, producing one record per CDR3 protein. This sample has approximately 500,000 distinct CDR3 sequences, with around a fifth found just once. The specimen was peripheral blood mononuclear cells (PBMCs), collected when the disease was refractory, from a patient treated with antithyroid drugs. The receptors come from a female donor with Graves disease.

Remarks on this clonotype: The conserved phenylalanine or tryptophan normally closing the CDR3 is absent here, so this likely arose from a read error. This chain links TRBV28 with TRBJ2-7, with 7 nucleotides matching TRBD1. The CDR3 has 13 amino acids. From germline, CDR1 is MDHEN and CDR2 SYDVKM. V dropped 5 bases and J dropped 2; count of bases not matched to a gene: 3. CDR3 protein: CASSRGQAYEQYS. The CDR3 DNA is TGTGCCAGCAGTCGAGGACAGGCCTACGAGCAGTACTCC.

This clonotype came up many times. This rearrangement joins TRBV15 to TRBJ1-1; the match to TRBD1 covers 8 bases. The germline V gene has CDR1 LNHNV and CDR2 YYDKDF (reference sequence). This CDR3 region has 17 residues. Trimming cost V 0 bases and J 1 base; bases outside gene matches: 7. This chain's CDR3 is CATSRDNSGTGNTEAFF. DNA for the CDR3: TGTGCCACCAGCAGAGATAACAGCGGGACAGGGAACACTGAAGCTTTCTTT.

This chain joins TRBV7-6 and TRBJ1-1; 9 bases line up with TRBD1. This CDR3 has 15 residues. Trimming removed 4 bases from V and 4 bases from J; junction bases left unmatched: 7. Germline-derived CDR1 and CDR2 are SGHVS and FNYEAQ. The CDR3 DNA reads as TGTGCCAGCAGCTCGATGACAGGGGGGCCCACTGAAGCTTTCTTT. Translated, it gives CASSSMTGGPTEAFF. Full variable domain (missing parts from reference TRBV7-6 and TRBJ1-1): GAGVSQSPRYKVTKRGQDVALRCDPISGHVSLYWYRQALGQGPEFLTYFNYEAQQDKSGLPNDRFSAERPEGSISTLTIQRTEQRDSAMYRCASSSMTGGPTEAFFGQGTRLTVV.

This clonotype came up a few times. This chain connects TRBV5-5 to TRBJ1-3; D call uncertain. Germline V gene lookup returns CDR1 SGHKS and CDR2 YYEKEE (reference sequence). The CDR3 totals 14 residues. Trimming stripped 4 bases from V and 0 bases from J, with 8 bases between. The CDR3 loop is CASSLTTSGNTIYF. The CDR3, as DNA: TGTGCCAGCAGCCTAACCACCTCTGGAAACACCATATATTTT. Based on the CDR3 plus reference TRBV5-5 and TRBJ1-3, the full variable domain is DAGVTQSPTHLIKTRGQQVTLRCSPISGHKSVSWYQQVLGQGPQFIFQYYEKEERGRGNFPDRFSARQFPNYSSELNVNALLLGDSALYLCASSLTTSGNTIYFGEGSWLTVV.

This clonotype was observed many times. This chain links TRBV28 with TRBJ2-7; no clear D. The CDR3 is made up of 14 amino acids. The germline V and J ends were trimmed by 3 bases and 1 base, with 10 bases remaining between them. The germline V gene encodes CDR1 MDHEN and CDR2 SYDVKM. This chain's CDR3 is CASSLHPRSYEQYF. Written as DNA, the CDR3 is TGTGCCAGCAGTTTGCATCCCCGGTCCTACGAGCAGTACTTC.

V is TRBV19 and J is TRBJ1-5; no definite D call. Per the germline V gene, CDR1 is LNHDA and CDR2 is SQIVND (reference sequence). This CDR3 is 15 amino acids long. Trimming left V 3 bases short and J 4 bases short, with 13 bases between. CDR3 sequence reads: CASSIGPIPNQPQHF. Written as DNA, the CDR3 is TGTGCCAGTAGTATTGGGCCCATTCCTAATCAGCCCCAGCATTTT.

This clonotype was counted a few times. The CDR3 spells CASSFPLPGQPTYGYTF. The CDR3 nucleotides are TGTGCCAGCAGCTTCCCCCTCCCGGGACAACCCACCTATGGCTACACCTTC. This rearrangement joins TRBV5-6 to TRBJ1-2; tentatively, D is TRBD1 (6 bases). The CDR3 length is 17 residues. Between the trimmed V and J ends, which lost 2 bases and 4 bases, there was a span of 21 bases. The V gene's germline CDR1 is SGHDT and CDR2 YYEEEE.

Only a few counts were recorded for this clonotype. DNA of the CDR3: TGTGCCAGTAGTATCCGGCGGGACAGCGATAAAAACATTCAGTACTTC. Translated: CASSIRRDSDKNIQYF. V and J are TRBV19 and TRBJ2-4; D is possibly TRBD1 (7 bases). Looked up from germline, CDR1 is LNHDA and CDR2 is SQIVND (reference sequence). V shed 3 bases and J shed 4 bases, with 16 bases lying between them. The CDR3 has 16 residues. Complete variable domain (other parts from reference TRBV19 and TRBJ2-4): DGGITQSPKYLFRKEGQNVTLSCEQNLNHDAMYWYRQDPGQGLRLIYYSQIVNDFQKGDIAEGYSVSREKKESFPLTVTSAQKNPTAFYLCASSIRRDSDKNIQYFGAGTRLSVL.

This clonotype occurred many times. The chain carries TRBV2 and TRBJ2-7; 10 nucleotides line up with TRBD1. After removal of 4 bases from V and 1 base from J, the junction contained 4 bases not matched to a gene. The CDR3 is made up of 15 amino acids. Germline V lookup: CDR1 SNHLY, CDR2 FYNNEI. The CDR3 loop is CASSVRDRGSYEQYF. DNA for the CDR3: TGTGCCAGCAGTGTACGGGACAGGGGATCCTACGAGCAGTACTTC.

This chain uses TRBV7-9 with TRBJ1-4; 7 bases map to TRBD1. The V and J ends lost 5 bases and 8 bases, in that order; junction bases with no gene match: 8. The germline gives CDR1 SEHNR, CDR2 FQNEAQ (reference sequence). The CDR3 totals 14 residues. This CDR3 reads CASSPRDSLEKLFF. As DNA, the CDR3 is TGTGCCAGCAGCCCACGGGACAGTCTGGAAAAACTGTTTTTT.

The chain joins TRBV7-9 to TRBJ2-5; TRBD1 agrees at 10 bases. The J call may be faulty, since TRBJ2-7 better matches the DNA end. The CDR3 consists of 14 residues. Germline loops: CDR1 SEHNR, CDR2 FQNEAQ (reference sequence). The CDR3 region is CASSQDRGRYEQYF. The CDR3 DNA follows: TGTGCCAGCAGCCAGGACAGGGGGAGGTACGAGCAGTACTTC.

This clonotype came up many times. The gene calls are TRBV28 and TRBJ1-2; 11 nucleotides align to TRBD1. This CDR3 contains 15 residues. CDR1 MDHEN and CDR2 SYDVKM come from the germline V gene. Trimming cost V 6 bases and J 2 bases; bases outside gene matches: 5. As DNA, the CDR3 is TGTGCCAGCAGCTTCGGGACAGGGGGAAACTATGGCTACACCTTC. Protein sequence: CASSFGTGGNYGYTF.

CDR3 in DNA: TGTGCCAGCAGCCAGACGGGGACGCCCCCCAATCAGCCCCAGCATTTT. Its translation is CASSQTGTPPNQPQHF. This chain links TRBV3-1 with TRBJ1-5; the D gene is possibly TRBD1 (5 bases). V lost 3 bases to trimming and J lost 3 bases, with 15 bases between them. Germline CDR1 is LGHDT and CDR2 is YNNKEL (reference sequence). The CDR3 is 16 residues long.

This clonotype has a count of ten or more. CDR3 DNA sequence: TGTGCCAGCAGTTCCCACAACAGGGGGCCCCTTGGTGGCTACACCTTC. Its protein product is CASSSHNRGPLGGYTF. V usage is TRBV28 and J usage is TRBJ1-2; TRBD1 matches 9 bases. J gave up 7 bases and V 4 bases, and 13 bases lay outside the gene matches. Germline values: CDR1 MDHEN, CDR2 SYDVKM. This CDR3 contains 16 residues.

The rearrangement links TRBV20-1 to TRBJ2-7; possible D gene TRBD1, 5 bases. Between the trimmed V and J ends, which lost 1 base and 3 bases, there was a span of 13 bases. This CDR3 region has 14 residues. The germline gives CDR1 DFQATT, CDR2 SNEGSKA (reference sequence). The DNA of the CDR3 is TGCAGTGCTAGAGGTCAGGGAAACATCTACGAGCAGTACTTC. Its translation is CSARGQGNIYEQYF.

The table lists this clonotype with many counts. This sequence joins TRBV28 and TRBJ1-2; TRBD1 might be the D (6 bases). This CDR3 spans 16 amino acids. Germline values: CDR1 MDHEN, CDR2 SYDVKM. Trimming took off 3 bases at V and 5 bases at J, with 19 bases between the two ends. The CDR3 DNA follows: TGTGCCAGCAGTTTCCCCGGACAGTCCTCCCTGTATGGCTACACCTTC. Its translation: CASSFPGQSSLYGYTF.

This clonotype has only a few counts. The chain links TRBV15 to TRBJ2-7; 7 bases align to TRBD1. Trimming at V came to 5 bases and at J to 3 bases, leaving 7 bases not matched to a gene. The V gene's germline CDR1 is LNHNV and CDR2 YYDKDF (reference sequence). CDR3 size: 14 residues. CDR3 sequence reads: CATSDRDSLYEQYF. In DNA form, the CDR3 reads TGTGCCACCAGCGACCGGGACAGCCTCTACGAGCAGTACTTC.

This sequence joins TRBV6-1 and TRBJ1-5; 8 bases are a match to TRBD1. After removal of 5 bases from V and 3 bases from J, the junction contained 6 bases not matched to a gene. The CDR3 is 15 amino acids. Germline V CDR1 and CDR2: MNHNS, SASEGT. CDR3 in amino acids: CASSLQGALNQPQHF. For the CDR3, the DNA is TGTGCCAGCAGTCTCCAGGGGGCCCTCAATCAGCCCCAGCATTTT.

This clonotype was counted only a few times. One end of the junction does not line up with germline, which may come from a read error. The rearrangement uses TRBV10-3 and TRBJ1-2; 10 bases are shared with TRBD1. The CDR3 has 17 amino acids. The germline gives CDR1 ENHRY, CDR2 SYGVKD. The CDR3 is CAISGGWTGGVDYGYAF. The CDR3 nucleotides read TGTGCCATCAGTGGAGGCTGGACAGGGGGAGTAGACTATGGCTACGCCTTC.

J is TRBJ1-1 and V is TRBV7-2; 7 bases map to TRBD1. The CDR3 consists of 13 residues. CDR1 and CDR2 from the germline V gene are SGHTA and FQGNSA. With 3 bases clipped from V and 9 bases from J, the junction kept 7 bases outside the gene matches. CDR3 nucleotide sequence: TGTGCCAGCAGCTTCGGACAGGACGATAAAGCTTTCTTT. This translates into CASSFGQDDKAFF.

The chain links TRBV9 to TRBJ2-2; no definite D call. Germline lookup yields CDR1 SGDLS and CDR2 YYNGEE. Trimming stripped 4 bases from V and 6 bases from J, with 16 bases between. The CDR3 sequence is 15 residues long. CDR3 nucleotide sequence: TGTGCCAGCAGCTTCGAACACCCCGGGCCCGGGGAGCTGTTTTTT. Protein sequence: CASSFEHPGPGELFF.

This clonotype was observed many times. V gene TRBV12-3 or TRBV12-4 combines with J gene TRBJ1-5; 7 positions agree with TRBD1. This CDR3 spans 12 amino acids. Trimming at V came to 5 bases and at J to 6 bases, leaving 1 base not matched to a gene. CDR3 loop: CASSDRVQPQHF. DNA for the CDR3: TGTGCCAGCAGTGACAGGGTTCAGCCCCAGCATTTT.

This clonotype was seen a handful of times. The chain joins TRBV4-2 to TRBJ2-2; D is unclear. CDR1 and CDR2 (germline): LGHNA, YNFKEQ. Trimming left V 0 bases short and J 7 bases short, with 12 bases between. The CDR3 consists of 15 residues. The CDR3 loop is CASSQDAVWVGELFF. The CDR3 DNA sequence: TGTGCCAGCAGCCAAGATGCTGTGTGGGTCGGGGAGCTGTTTTTT.

This clonotype showed up many times. The chain joins TRBV28 to TRBJ2-7; possibly TRBD1 or TRBD2 for D (5 bases each). Per the germline V gene, CDR1 is MDHEN and CDR2 is SYDVKM. The CDR3 consists of 14 residues. The ends were cut back, 6 bases at V and 0 bases at J, with 12 bases in the middle. The CDR3 sequence is CASRRDVASYEQYF. CDR3 in DNA: TGTGCCAGCAGACGGGACGTGGCCTCCTACGAGCAGTACTTC. Full variable domain (missing parts from reference TRBV28 and TRBJ2-7): DVKVTQSSRYLVKRTGEKVFLECVQDMDHENMFWYRQDPGLGLRLIYFSYDVKMKEKGDIPEGYSVSREKKERFSLILESASTNQTSMYLCASRRDVASYEQYFGPGTRLTVT.

In this sample, this clonotype turned up many times. Written as DNA, the CDR3 is TGTGCCAGCAGTTTACTTACAGGGGGAGGTCAGCCCCAGCATTTT. Translation gives CASSLLTGGGQPQHF. The rearrangement joins TRBV27 to TRBJ1-5, with 8 bases fitting TRBD1. From germline, CDR1 is MNHEY and CDR2 SMNVEV (reference sequence). CDR3 size: 15 residues. After removal of 2 bases from V and 6 bases from J, the junction contained 6 bases not matched to a gene.

V and J are TRBV6-2 or TRBV6-3 and TRBJ1-3, with D possibly TRBD1 on 5 matching bases. The CDR3 runs 15 residues. The V end lost 2 bases, the J end lost 2 bases, and 10 bases lay between the germline ends. Germline V gene sequence: CDR1 MNHEY, CDR2 SVGEGT. The CDR3 region has the DNA TGTGCCAGCAGTTACGGGGGACTTACTGGAAACACCATATATTTT. Protein product: CASSYGGLTGNTIYF.

This clonotype occurred a few times. This chain uses TRBV15 with TRBJ2-7; 10 bases line up with TRBD2. There are 15 residues in the CDR3. Germline-derived CDR1 and CDR2 are LNHNV and YYDKDF (reference sequence). The V gene end was trimmed by 9 bases and the J gene end by 4 bases; junction bases not matched to a gene: 12. The CDR3 region has the DNA TGTGCCACTACCAGCGAGGCTAGCGGGAGTTACGAGCAGTACTTC. Translation gives CATTSEASGSYEQYF.

In this sample, this clonotype turned up a few times. The V call is TRBV9, the J call TRBJ1-2, with D tentatively TRBD1 (6 bases). Trimming left V 1 base short and J 2 bases short, with 12 bases between. The CDR3 contains 15 residues. The germline V gene encodes CDR1 SGDLS and CDR2 YYNGEE. The CDR3 nucleotides read TGTGCCAGCAGCGTACGATCCGGACAGAACTATGGCTACACCTTC. Protein: CASSVRSGQNYGYTF.

This clonotype has only a few counts. The chain recombines TRBV7-9 with TRBJ1-2; 9 bases agree with TRBD1. There are 15 residues in the CDR3. Germline V gene data show CDR1 as SEHNR and CDR2 as FQNEAQ (reference sequence). The V segment lost 4 bases and the J segment 1 base; nucleotides outside the gene matches: 4. The CDR3 region is CASSSGQGRNYGYTF. The CDR3 nucleotides are TGTGCCAGCAGCTCGGGACAGGGACGTAACTATGGCTACACCTTC.

This clonotype has just one count. The V gene is TRBV6-5, the J gene TRBJ2-7, with TRBD2 matching over 9 bases. The CDR3 totals 15 residues. Germline V gives CDR1 MNHEY, CDR2 SVGAGI. V shed 4 bases and J 9 bases; nucleotides not matched to a gene: 13. The CDR3 spells CASSSSLAGPQGQYF. In DNA, the CDR3 is TGTGCCAGCAGTTCAAGTCTAGCGGGGCCCCAGGGGCAGTACTTC.